The 15 T cell receptor beta chains below were found in one sample sequenced in a study of cytomegalovirus exposure and HLA in healthy donors. The PCR used 60 Vbeta and 13 Jbeta primers. Method: immunoSEQ multiplex PCR; TCRdb's copy keeps in-frame clones and lacks some. The table includes 180,000 or so clones, just under 80% detected once. The sample comprised PBMCs. The receptors were gathered from a woman aged 25-40 years in good health and CMV-seronegative.

The chain joins TRBV6-1 to TRBJ2-5; D possibly corresponds to TRBD1 (7 bases). V was trimmed by 2 bases and J by 5 bases, leaving 15 bases between them. Per the germline V gene, CDR1 is MNHNS and CDR2 is SASEGT. This CDR3 comprises 15 residues. Here the CDR3 reads CASSERQGGMETQYF. CDR3 DNA sequence: TGTGCCAGCAGTGAACGGCAGGGGGGTATGGAGACCCAGTACTTC.

The chain couples TRBV7-3 to TRBJ2-2, with D tentatively TRBD1 (6 bases). CDR3 length: 17 residues. Trimming took off 4 bases at V and 6 bases at J, with 21 bases between the two ends. Germline CDR1 is SGHTA and CDR2 is FQGTGA. The CDR3 spells CASSSSRDIYGAGELFF. The CDR3 DNA follows: TGTGCCAGCAGCTCGTCCCGGGACATTTATGGAGCCGGGGAGCTGTTTTTT.

This clone came up a few times. The genes are TRBV6-1 and TRBJ2-7; D possibly corresponds to TRBD1 (6 bases). Per the germline V gene, CDR1 is MNHNS and CDR2 is SASEGT. The CDR3 sequence is 16 residues long. V lost 3 bases and J 5 bases, leaving 20 bases between the germline ends. As DNA, the CDR3 is TGTGCCAGCAGTGAGTCGACAGGAGGCAGTTTCGACGAGCAGTACTTC. Its protein product is CASSESTGGSFDEQYF.

The chain is built from TRBV30 and TRBJ2-5, with D perhaps matching TRBD2 (6 bases). The V gene's germline CDR1 is GTSNPN and CDR2 SVGIG (reference sequence). The CDR3 runs 18 residues. V was cut by 4 bases and J by 0 bases, with 24 bases left in between. CDR3 in DNA: TGTGCCTGGAAGGGTCTAGCGCAGAACGGAATCTACCAAGAGACCCAGTACTTC. Encoded protein: CAWKGLAQNGIYQETQYF.

The rearrangement uses TRBV10-1 and TRBJ2-3; 12 nucleotides line up with TRBD2. J lost 0 bases, V lost 6 bases, and 7 bases had no gene match. Germline CDR1 WNHNN, CDR2 SYGVQD (reference sequence). The CDR3 consists of 17 residues. The CDR3 sequence is CASSEGLAGPSTDTQYF. CDR3 in DNA: TGCGCCAGCAGCGAAGGACTAGCGGGGCCTAGCACAGATACGCAGTATTTT.

The rearrangement uses TRBV25-1 and TRBJ1-1, with D perhaps TRBD1 (5 bases). Germline CDR1 is MGHDK and CDR2 is SYGVNS. Between the trimmed V and J ends, which lost 3 bases and 3 bases, there was a span of 14 bases. The CDR3 is 15 amino acids. Here the CDR3 reads CASSDRYLGDTEAFF. DNA of the CDR3: TGTGCCAGCAGTGATCGATACCTAGGGGACACTGAAGCTTTCTTT.

J is TRBJ1-3 and V is TRBV2, with 8 bases aligning to TRBD1. The J segment lost 4 bases and the V segment lost 9 bases, leaving 20 bases of the junction unmatched. Germline CDR1 SNHLY, CDR2 FYNNEI. CDR3 length equals 18 residues. The CDR3 loop reads CARTSVRDRPPSGNTIYF. The CDR3 coding sequence is TGTGCCAGGACCTCCGTTCGGGACAGGCCGCCCTCCGGAAACACCATATATTTT.

This chain's CDR3 is CASTFAGRTYGYTF. CDR3 DNA sequence: TGTGCCAGCACCTTTGCAGGGAGGACCTATGGCTACACCTTC. This chain joins TRBV6-5 and TRBJ1-2; tentative D call: TRBD1 (5 bases). Trimming took off 7 bases at V and 4 bases at J, with 16 bases between the two ends. The CDR3 runs 14 residues. Per the germline V gene, CDR1 is MNHEY and CDR2 is SVGAGI.

The genes are TRBV5-1 and TRBJ2-2; possibly TRBD2 for D (5 bases). The CDR3 covers 15 residues. The germline CDR1 and CDR2 sequences are SGHRS and YFSETQ. Trimming stripped 2 bases from V and 1 base from J, with 9 bases between. DNA for the CDR3: TGCGCCAGCAGCTTAGCTAGCCGGAACACCGGGGAGCTGTTTTTT. The encoded protein is CASSLASRNTGELFF.

This chain links TRBV13 with TRBJ2-1; TRBD2 matches at 11 bases. V was clipped by 5 bases and J by 3 bases; unmatched bases: 9. The CDR3 loop spans 17 amino acids. The germline V gene has CDR1 PRHDT and CDR2 FYEKMQ (reference sequence). The CDR3 region has the DNA TGTGCCAGCAGCCCCCGATTCACTAGCGGGGGCTACAATGAGCAGTTCTTC. Translating gives CASSPRFTSGGYNEQFF.

CDR3 residues: CASSPTTGENIQYF. The CDR3 DNA follows: TGTGCCAGCTCGCCTACGACAGGGGAAAACATTCAGTACTTC. The chain uses TRBV18 and TRBJ2-4, with 8 positions matching TRBD1. This CDR3 has 14 residues. Losses at the gene ends were 6 bases for V and 5 bases for J; bases not matched to a gene: 6. Germline CDR1 reads KGHSH; CDR2 reads LQKENI.

The chain uses TRBV29-1 and TRBJ2-7; 10 bases are a match to TRBD1. V shed 4 bases and J 4 bases; nucleotides not matched to a gene: 10. Germline-derived CDR1 and CDR2 are SQVTM and ANQGSEA. CDR3 length: 15 residues. Here the CDR3 reads CSVGGPGQGLYEQYF. The CDR3 nucleotides are TGCAGCGTTGGTGGGCCGGGACAGGGGTTGTACGAGCAGTACTTC.

The J gene is TRBJ2-5, the V gene TRBV15; perhaps TRBD1 as D (5 bases). Trimming stripped 0 bases from V and 0 bases from J, with 11 bases between. This CDR3 is built from 16 residues. Germline V lookup: CDR1 LNHNV, CDR2 YYDKDF (reference sequence). CDR3 protein: CATSRDPGPYQETQYF. The CDR3 DNA is TGTGCCACCAGCAGAGATCCAGGGCCGTACCAAGAGACCCAGTACTTC.

This clone is a singleton in its sample. The V call is TRBV7-6, the J call TRBJ1-5, with D unclear. The CDR3 loop spans 16 amino acids. Germline CDR1 reads SGHVS; CDR2 reads FNYEAQ. V was trimmed by 1 base and J by 8 bases, leaving 18 bases between them. The CDR3 protein is CASSLEAGPPQKPQHF. The CDR3 DNA follows: TGTGCCAGCAGCTTAGAGGCAGGTCCCCCTCAAAAGCCCCAGCATTTT.

The V and J genes are TRBV6-5 and TRBJ2-4, with 7 bases fitting TRBD1. The CDR3 sequence is 16 residues long. The germline V gene encodes CDR1 MNHEY and CDR2 SVGAGI. V dropped 0 bases and J dropped 7; count of bases not matched to a gene: 9. In DNA form, the CDR3 reads TGTGCCAGCAGTTACTCGCCAGGGGGTGACCTGAACATTCAGTACTTC. This sequence encodes CASSYSPGGDLNIQYF.